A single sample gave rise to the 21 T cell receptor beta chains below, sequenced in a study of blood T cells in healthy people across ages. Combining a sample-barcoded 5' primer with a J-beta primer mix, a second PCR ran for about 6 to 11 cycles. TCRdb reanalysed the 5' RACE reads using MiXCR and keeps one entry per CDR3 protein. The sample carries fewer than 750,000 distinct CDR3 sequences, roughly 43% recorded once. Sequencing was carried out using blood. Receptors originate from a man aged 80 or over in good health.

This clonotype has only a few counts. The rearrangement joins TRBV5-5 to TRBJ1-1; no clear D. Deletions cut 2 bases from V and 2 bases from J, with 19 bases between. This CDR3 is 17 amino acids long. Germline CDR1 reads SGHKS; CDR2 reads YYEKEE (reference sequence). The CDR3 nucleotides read TGTGCCAGCAGCTTTAGCGGTTTCGGGCAGGTTAACACTGAAGCTTTCTTT. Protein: CASSFSGFGQVNTEAFF.

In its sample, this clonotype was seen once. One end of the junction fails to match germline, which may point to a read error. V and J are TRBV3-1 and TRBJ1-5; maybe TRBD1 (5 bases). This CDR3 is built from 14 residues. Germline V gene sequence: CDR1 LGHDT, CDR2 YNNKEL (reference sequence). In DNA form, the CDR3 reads TGTGCCAACAGCCGCAGGGTTAGCAATCAGCCCCAGCATTTT. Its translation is CANSRRVSNQPQHF.

For the CDR3, the DNA is TGTGCCAGCAGCTTAGTCCAGGGGGCCAACGTCCTGACTTTC. It is translated as CASSLVQGANVLTF. The genes are TRBV7-9 and TRBJ2-6; D is ambiguous. CDR3 length equals 14 residues. Germline CDR1 and CDR2: SEHNR and FQNEAQ (reference sequence). The germline V and J ends were trimmed by 1 base and 4 bases, with 5 bases remaining between them.

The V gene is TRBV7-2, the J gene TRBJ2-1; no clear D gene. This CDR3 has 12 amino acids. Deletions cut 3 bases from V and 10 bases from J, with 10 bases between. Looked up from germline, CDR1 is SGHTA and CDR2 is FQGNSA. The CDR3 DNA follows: TGTGCCAGCAGCTTGATTTTGGGCGAGCAGTTCTTC. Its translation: CASSLILGEQFF.

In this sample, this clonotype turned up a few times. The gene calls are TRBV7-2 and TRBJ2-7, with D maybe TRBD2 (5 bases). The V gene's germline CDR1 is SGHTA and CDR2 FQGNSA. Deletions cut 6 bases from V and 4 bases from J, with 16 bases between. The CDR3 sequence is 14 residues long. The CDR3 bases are TGTGCCAGCAGTGGGAGCGGCTCCCCGTACGAGCAGTACTTC. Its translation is CASSGSGSPYEQYF.

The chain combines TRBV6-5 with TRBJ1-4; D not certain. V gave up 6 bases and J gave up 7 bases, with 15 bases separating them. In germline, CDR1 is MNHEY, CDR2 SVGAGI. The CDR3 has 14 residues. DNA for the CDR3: TGTGCCAGCAGACAGACCCCGGGAAGTGAAAAACTGTTTTTT. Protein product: CASRQTPGSEKLFF.

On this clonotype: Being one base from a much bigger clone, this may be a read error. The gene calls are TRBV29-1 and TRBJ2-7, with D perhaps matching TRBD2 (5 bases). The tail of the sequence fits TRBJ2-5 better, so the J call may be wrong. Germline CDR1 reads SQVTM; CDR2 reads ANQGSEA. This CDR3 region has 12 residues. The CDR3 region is CRVITSQETQYF. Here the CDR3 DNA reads TGCAGAGTCATAACTAGTCAGGAGACCCAGTACTTC.

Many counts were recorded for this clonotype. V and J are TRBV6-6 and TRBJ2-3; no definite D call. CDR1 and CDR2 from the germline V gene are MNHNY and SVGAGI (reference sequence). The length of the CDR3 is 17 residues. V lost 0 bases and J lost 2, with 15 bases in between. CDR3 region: CASSYSNSASDTDTQYF. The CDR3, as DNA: TGTGCCAGCAGTTACTCGAATTCGGCGTCGGACACAGATACGCAGTATTTT.

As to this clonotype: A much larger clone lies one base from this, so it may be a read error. CDR3 in amino acids: CASSLRDRHPSNQPQHF. The DNA of the CDR3 is TGTGCCAGCAGTTTGAGGGACAGACACCCTAGCAATCAGCCCCAGCATTTT. The J gene is TRBJ1-5, the V gene TRBV12-3 or TRBV12-4, with 7 bases fitting TRBD1. The CDR3 consists of 17 residues. The trim removed 3 bases at V and 0 bases at J, leaving 8 bases unmatched.

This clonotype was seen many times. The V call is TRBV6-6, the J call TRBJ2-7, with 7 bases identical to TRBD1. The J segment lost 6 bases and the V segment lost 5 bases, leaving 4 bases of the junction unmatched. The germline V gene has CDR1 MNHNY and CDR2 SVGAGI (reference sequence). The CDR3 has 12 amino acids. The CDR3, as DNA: TGTGCCAGCAGTCACCCAGGGGGCGAGCAGTACTTC. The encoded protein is CASSHPGGEQYF.

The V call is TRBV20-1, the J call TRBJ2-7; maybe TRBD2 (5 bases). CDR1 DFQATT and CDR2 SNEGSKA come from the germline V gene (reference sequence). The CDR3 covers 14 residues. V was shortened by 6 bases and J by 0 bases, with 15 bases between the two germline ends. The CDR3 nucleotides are TGCAGTGCCCCGGAGGCGGCCACCTCCTACGAGCAGTACTTC. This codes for CSAPEAATSYEQYF.

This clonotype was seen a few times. DNA for the CDR3: TGCGCCAGCAGCTTGGGACCGCCCTACAATGAGCAGTTCTTC. It specifies CASSLGPPYNEQFF. V gene TRBV5-1 combines with J gene TRBJ2-1; D call uncertain. The CDR3 runs to 14 residues. Germline values: CDR1 SGHRS, CDR2 YFSETQ. V shed 0 bases and J shed 2 bases, with 6 bases lying between them. Combining the CDR3 with reference TRBV5-1 and TRBJ2-1 gives the whole variable domain KAGVTQTPRYLIKTRGQQVTLSCSPISGHRSVSWYQQTPGQGLQFLFEYFSETQRNKGNFPGRFSGRQFSNSRSEMNVSTLELGDSALYLCASSLGPPYNEQFFGPGTRLTVL.

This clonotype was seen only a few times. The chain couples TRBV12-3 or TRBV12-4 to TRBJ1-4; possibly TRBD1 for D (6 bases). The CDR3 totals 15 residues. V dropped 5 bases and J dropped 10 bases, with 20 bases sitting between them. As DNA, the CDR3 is TGTGCCAGCAGTCCTAGGGGGGCGACCGAGGGAAAACTGTTTTTT. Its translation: CASSPRGATEGKLFF.

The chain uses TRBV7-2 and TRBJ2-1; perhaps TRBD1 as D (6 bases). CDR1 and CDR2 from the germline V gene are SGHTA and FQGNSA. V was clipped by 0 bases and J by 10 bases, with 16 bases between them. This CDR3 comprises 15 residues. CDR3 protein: CASSLATGTLLEQFF. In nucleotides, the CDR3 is TGTGCCAGCAGCTTAGCCACCGGGACACTCCTCGAGCAGTTCTTC.

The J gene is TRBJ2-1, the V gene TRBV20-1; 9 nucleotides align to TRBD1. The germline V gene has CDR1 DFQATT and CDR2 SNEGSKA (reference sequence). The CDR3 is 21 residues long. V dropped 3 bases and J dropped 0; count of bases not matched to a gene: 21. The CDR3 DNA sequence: TGCAGTGCTAGCGGAGGGCCGGGACAGGGAATAGCGGGCCTCTCCTACAATGAGCAGTTCTTC. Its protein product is CSASGGPGQGIAGLSYNEQFF.

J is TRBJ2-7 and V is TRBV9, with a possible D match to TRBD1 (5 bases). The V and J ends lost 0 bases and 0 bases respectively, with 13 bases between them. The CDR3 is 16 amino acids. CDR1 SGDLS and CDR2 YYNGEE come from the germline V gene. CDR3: CASSVGIGASSYEQYF. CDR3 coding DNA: TGTGCCAGCAGCGTAGGCATAGGGGCGAGCTCCTACGAGCAGTACTTC. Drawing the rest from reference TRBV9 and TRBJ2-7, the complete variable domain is DSGVTQTPKHLITATGQRVTLRCSPRSGDLSVYWYQQSLDQGLQFLIQYYNGEERAKGNILERFSAQQFPDLHSELNLSSLELGDSALYFCASSVGIGASSYEQYFGPGTRLTVT.

CDR3 nucleotide sequence: TGTGCCACCAGTGCGGGACGCGGTAGGGAGCAGTACTTC. Protein: CATSAGRGREQYF. The chain has TRBV24-1 and TRBJ2-1, with D perhaps being TRBD1 or TRBD2 (5 bases each). The J call may be in error: the DNA end matches TRBJ2-7 better. Germline loops: CDR1 KGHDR, CDR2 SFDVKD. The CDR3 has 13 amino acids.

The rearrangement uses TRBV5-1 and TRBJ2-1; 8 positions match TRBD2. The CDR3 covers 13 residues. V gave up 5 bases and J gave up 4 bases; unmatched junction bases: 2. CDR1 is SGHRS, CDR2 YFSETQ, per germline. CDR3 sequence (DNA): TGCGCCAGCAGGACTAGCGAGTACAATGAGCAGTTCTTC. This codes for CASRTSEYNEQFF.

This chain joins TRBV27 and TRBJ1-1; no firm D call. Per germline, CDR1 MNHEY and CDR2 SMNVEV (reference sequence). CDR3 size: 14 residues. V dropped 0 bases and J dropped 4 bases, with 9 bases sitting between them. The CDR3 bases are TGTGCCAGCAGTTTATCGTGGGCCCGCACTGAAGCTTTCTTT. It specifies CASSLSWARTEAFF.

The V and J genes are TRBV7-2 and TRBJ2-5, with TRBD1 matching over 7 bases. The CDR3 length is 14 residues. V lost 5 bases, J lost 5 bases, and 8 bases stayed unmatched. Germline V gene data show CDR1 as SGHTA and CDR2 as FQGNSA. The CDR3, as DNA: TGTGCCAGCAGCCCCCGGACAGGATTGGAGACCCAGTACTTC. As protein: CASSPRTGLETQYF.

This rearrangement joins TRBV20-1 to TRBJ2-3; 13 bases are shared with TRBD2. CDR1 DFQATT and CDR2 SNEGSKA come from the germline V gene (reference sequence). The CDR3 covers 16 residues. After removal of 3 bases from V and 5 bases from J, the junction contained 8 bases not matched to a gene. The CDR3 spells CSASRLAGGPGDTQYF. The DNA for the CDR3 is TGCAGTGCTAGTCGACTAGCGGGAGGTCCCGGAGATACGCAGTATTTT.